The 24 T cell receptor beta chains given below trace back to one sample, sequenced in a study of cytomegalovirus exposure and HLA in healthy donors (dated by TCRdb to about 2017). Libraries were made using the immunoSEQ multiplex PCR assay. The multiplex PCR relied on a mix of 60 forward primers for TCR Vbeta segments and 13 reverse primers for TCR Jbeta segments. TCRdb provides this immuneACCESS table in a form limited to in-frame rearrangements. Some clones are lacking; in checked studies, under half of them reflect an unresolved V gene, and why the rest are absent is not known. For this sample, the table gives about 140,000 clones. Of the sample, approximately 2.4% is held by the ten largest clones. Sample: PBMCs. These TCRs come from a man aged 35 to 55 in good health and CMV-seronegative.

The chain joins TRBV7-3 to TRBJ1-1; perhaps TRBD1 as D (5 bases). The V gene's germline CDR1 is SGHTA and CDR2 FQGTGA. The CDR3 has 16 residues. Trimming took off 5 bases at V and 4 bases at J, with 20 bases between the two ends. The CDR3: CASSPHGRGVSTEAFF. The DNA of the CDR3 is TGTGCCAGCAGCCCACACGGGCGGGGGGTGAGCACTGAAGCTTTCTTT.

The chain employs TRBV4-3 and TRBJ2-2; possibly TRBD1 for D (6 bases). Germline assignment: CDR1 LGHNA and CDR2 YSLEER. There are 15 residues in the CDR3. The V and J ends lost 3 bases and 8 bases respectively, with 16 bases between them. CDR3 nucleotide sequence: TGCGCCAGCAGCCAGACCGCTGGACAGTCAGGGGAGCTGTTTTTT. Protein sequence: CASSQTAGQSGELFF.

The genes are TRBV6-5 and TRBJ1-1; D call uncertain. From germline, CDR1 is MNHEY and CDR2 SVGAGI. The CDR3 runs 14 residues. V lost 8 bases to trimming and J lost 3 bases, with 16 bases between them. As DNA, the CDR3 is TGTGCCAGCTGGAGGGTCGGGTATTACACTGAAGCTTTCTTT. Protein product: CASWRVGYYTEAFF.

The chain has TRBV28 and TRBJ1-1; D gene unclear. Trimming left V 1 base short and J 1 base short, with 16 bases between. Per germline, CDR1 MDHEN and CDR2 SYDVKM. This CDR3 spans 17 amino acids. The CDR3 nucleotides read TGTGCCAGCAGTTTATTGGTCAGGATGGGTTCGAACACTGAAGCTTTCTTT. Its protein product is CASSLLVRMGSNTEAFF. Complete variable domain (other parts from reference TRBV28 and TRBJ1-1): DVKVTQSSRYLVKRTGEKVFLECVQDMDHENMFWYRQDPGLGLRLIYFSYDVKMKEKGDIPEGYSVSREKKERFSLILESASTNQTSMYLCASSLLVRMGSNTEAFFGQGTRLTVV.

V gene TRBV5-6 combines with J gene TRBJ2-4; a possible D gene is TRBD2 (6 bases). The CDR3 length is 13 residues. Germline CDR1 SGHDT, CDR2 YYEEEE. V lost 0 bases and J lost 8, with 9 bases in between. The CDR3, as DNA: TGTGCCAGCAGCTTGGCCGCGGGATACATTCAGTACTTC. It encodes CASSLAAGYIQYF.

The chain carries TRBV5-6 and TRBJ2-3, with TRBD2 matching over 7 bases. This CDR3 spans 15 amino acids. The V and J ends lost 0 bases and 0 bases, in that order; junction bases with no gene match: 1. From germline, CDR1 is SGHDT and CDR2 YYEEEE. The CDR3 coding sequence is TGTGCCAGCAGCTTGGGACTAGCTAGCACAGATACGCAGTATTTT. The encoded protein is CASSLGLASTDTQYF.

The chain joins TRBV28 to TRBJ1-1, with 7 bases lining up with TRBD1. CDR1 and CDR2 from the germline V gene are MDHEN and SYDVKM. V lost 2 bases and J lost 4; bases outside the gene matches: 4. This CDR3 is 14 amino acids long. CDR3 nucleotides: TGTGCCAGCAGTTTAGGGACAGCTCTCACTGAAGCTTTCTTT. Amino acid sequence: CASSLGTALTEAFF.

The chain carries TRBV6-4 and TRBJ2-3; D is uncertain. Trimming left V 5 bases short and J 3 bases short, with 9 bases between. Germline-derived CDR1 and CDR2 are MRHNA and SNTAGT. The CDR3 runs to 13 residues. DNA of the CDR3: TGTGCCAGCAGTCGACAATCGACAGATACGCAGTATTTT. This codes for CASSRQSTDTQYF.

V is TRBV14 and J is TRBJ2-5; 7 nucleotides line up with TRBD1. Germline V gene sequence: CDR1 SGHDN, CDR2 FVKESK. The J segment lost 4 bases and the V segment lost 1 base, leaving 9 bases of the junction unmatched. This CDR3 comprises 16 residues. CDR3 amino acids: CASSQATGRGPETQYF. CDR3 DNA sequence: TGTGCCAGCAGCCAAGCGACAGGGAGAGGTCCAGAGACCCAGTACTTC.

The rearrangement links TRBV5-1 to TRBJ2-7; 9 bases agree with TRBD1. The trim removed 4 bases at V and 5 bases at J, leaving 7 bases unmatched. CDR1 SGHRS and CDR2 YFSETQ come from the germline V gene. The CDR3 covers 14 residues. In DNA, the CDR3 is TGCGCCAGCAGCGCGACCGGGACAGGGCACGAGCAGTACTTC. Protein product: CASSATGTGHEQYF.

The chain links TRBV13 to TRBJ1-1; tentatively, D is TRBD1 (6 bases). Germline CDR1 and CDR2: PRHDT and FYEKMQ (reference sequence). V was shortened by 5 bases and J by 1 base, with 8 bases between the two germline ends. CDR3 length: 13 amino acids. CDR3 protein: CASSTTGNTEAFF. The DNA of the CDR3 is TGTGCCAGCAGCACGACAGGGAACACTGAAGCTTTCTTT.

J is TRBJ2-7 and V is TRBV28; no clear D. The length of the CDR3 is 14 residues. CDR1 MDHEN and CDR2 SYDVKM come from the germline V gene. Deletions cut 1 base from V and 0 bases from J, with 7 bases between. The CDR3 nucleotides read TGTGCCAGCAGTTTATCGGTCGGCTCCTACGAGCAGTACTTC. Translated: CASSLSVGSYEQYF. Together with reference TRBV28 and TRBJ2-7, the CDR3 gives the full variable domain: DVKVTQSSRYLVKRTGEKVFLECVQDMDHENMFWYRQDPGLGLRLIYFSYDVKMKEKGDIPEGYSVSREKKERFSLILESASTNQTSMYLCASSLSVGSYEQYFGPGTRLTVT.

The V and J genes are TRBV7-2 and TRBJ2-2; TRBD2 matches at 7 bases. The CDR3 contains 14 residues. After removal of 1 base from V and 8 bases from J, the junction contained 4 bases not matched to a gene. CDR1 is SGHTA and CDR2 is FQGNSA in the germline V gene. The CDR3 region has the DNA TGTGCCAGCAGCTTAGGTCAGGGAGGGGGGGAGCTGTTTTTT. Its translation: CASSLGQGGGELFF.

A remark on this clone: This CDR3 is also generated by other DNA sequences in the sample. This chain links TRBV5-4 with TRBJ2-7; no clear D gene. V gave up 2 bases and J gave up 6 bases, with 6 bases separating them. The germline V gene has CDR1 SGHNT and CDR2 YYREEE (reference sequence). This CDR3 has 11 amino acids. The CDR3 DNA is TGTGCCAGCAGCTTCGGTGGCGAGCAGTACTTC. It specifies CASSFGGEQYF.

This rearrangement joins TRBV4-1 to TRBJ1-4; a possible D gene is TRBD1 (5 bases). There are 16 residues in the CDR3. V was trimmed by 0 bases and J by 2 bases, leaving 10 bases between them. Germline CDR1 reads MGHRA; CDR2 reads YSYEKL. The CDR3 protein is CASSQDIAGTNEKLFF. The CDR3 nucleotides are TGCGCCAGCAGCCAAGATATCGCAGGGACTAATGAAAAACTGTTTTTT.

V gene TRBV27 combines with J gene TRBJ1-6; D is undetermined. CDR1 and CDR2 (germline): MNHEY, SMNVEV (reference sequence). This CDR3 comprises 14 residues. Trimming took off 5 bases at V and 0 bases at J, with 5 bases between the two ends. The CDR3 DNA reads TGTGCCAGCAGTCTAGGCTCCTATAATTCACCCCTCCACTTT. Amino acid sequence: CASSLGSYNSPLHF.

CDR3 sequence reads: CASSTLTGGYEQYF. The CDR3 nucleotides read TGTGCCAGCAGTACGCTAACAGGGGGCTACGAGCAGTACTTC. This chain connects TRBV6-5 to TRBJ2-7; 8 bases align to TRBD1. This CDR3 region has 14 residues. The ends lost 5 bases at V and 3 bases at J; junction bases unmatched: 6. CDR1 is MNHEY, CDR2 SVGAGI, per germline.

The gene calls are TRBV5-1 and TRBJ1-1; 8 nucleotides align to TRBD1. CDR1 and CDR2 from the germline V gene are SGHRS and YFSETQ. With 4 bases clipped from V and 6 bases from J, the junction kept 11 bases outside the gene matches. The CDR3 loop spans 15 amino acids. CDR3 sequence: CASSPGTGSFSEAFF. DNA of the CDR3: TGCGCCAGCAGCCCGGGGACAGGTAGTTTCTCTGAAGCTTTCTTT.

Written as DNA, the CDR3 is TGTGCCAGCAGCCAACTTGGTGTAGAGGGCGGAACCGGCTACACCTTC. Translating it yields CASSQLGVEGGTGYTF. J is TRBJ1-2 and V is TRBV4-2; no clear D gene. Per germline, CDR1 LGHNA and CDR2 YNFKEQ. V lost 2 bases and J lost 8, with 21 bases in between. CDR3 length: 16 amino acids.

The chain recombines TRBV2 with TRBJ2-7; D may be TRBD2 (6 bases). Germline V gene lookup returns CDR1 SNHLY and CDR2 FYNNEI. Trimming took off 9 bases at V and 2 bases at J, with 8 bases between the two ends. The CDR3 consists of 11 residues. The CDR3 loop is CAREGTYEQYF. CDR3 in DNA: TGTGCCAGGGAGGGAACCTACGAGCAGTACTTC.

This chain connects TRBV7-9 to TRBJ1-1; D may be TRBD1 (6 bases). CDR1 is SEHNR and CDR2 is FQNEAQ in the germline V gene (reference sequence). The CDR3 covers 16 residues. V was shortened by 4 bases and J by 3 bases, with 18 bases between the two germline ends. CDR3 nucleotide sequence: TGTGCCAGCAGCTCCAAGGGGGGCCGGGGGGACACTGAAGCTTTCTTT. Protein: CASSSKGGRGDTEAFF.

V usage is TRBV11-2 and J usage is TRBJ1-5; 7 bases line up with TRBD1. The germline V gene encodes CDR1 SGHAT and CDR2 FQNNGV. CDR3 length: 14 amino acids. J gave up 3 bases and V 5 bases, and 4 bases lay outside the gene matches. The CDR3 region is CASSLDRVNQPQHF. The CDR3 DNA is TGTGCCAGCAGCCTCGACAGGGTCAATCAGCCCCAGCATTTT.

J is TRBJ2-1 and V is TRBV5-6; maybe TRBD2 (6 bases). Trimming cost V 3 bases and J 6 bases, with 13 bases left between them. From germline, CDR1 is SGHDT and CDR2 YYEEEE. CDR3 size: 14 residues. Written as DNA, the CDR3 is TGTGCCAGCAGCTGGGGGGAAGAAGGCAATGAGCAGTTCTTC. Encoded protein: CASSWGEEGNEQFF.

The V and J genes are TRBV7-2 and TRBJ2-1; a weak D match, TRBD1 (7 bases). The CDR3 covers 15 residues. Germline V gene lookup returns CDR1 SGHTA and CDR2 FQGNSA. Deletions cut 4 bases from V and 7 bases from J, with 17 bases between. The CDR3 protein is CASSSAGQSFNEQFF. Here the CDR3 DNA reads TGTGCCAGCAGCTCGGCGGGACAGAGTTTTAATGAGCAGTTCTTC.